The following is a T cell receptor beta chain sequence with its context. The data are from a study of shared clonotypes between healthy human individuals. This table comes from immunoSEQ multiplex PCR, and its TCRdb copy is limited to in-frame clones, with some not included. The sample lists approximately 500,000 clones; over 70% were seen once. Per germline, CDR1 SGDLS and CDR2 YYNGEE. The CDR3 has 16 amino acids. The germline V and J ends were trimmed by 3 bases and 0 bases, with 13 bases remaining between them. Sequenced material: PBMCs. The source of this sequence is a woman aged 40 to 50 in good health. Some clones in this sample may be carry-over from other donors' samples. This sequence joins TRBV9 and TRBJ2-1, with a possible D match to TRBD2 (6 bases). CDR3 nucleotides: TGTGCCAGCAGCGCAACTAGCTATAACTCCTACAATGAGCAGTTCTTC. Translation gives CASSATSYNSYNEQFF.